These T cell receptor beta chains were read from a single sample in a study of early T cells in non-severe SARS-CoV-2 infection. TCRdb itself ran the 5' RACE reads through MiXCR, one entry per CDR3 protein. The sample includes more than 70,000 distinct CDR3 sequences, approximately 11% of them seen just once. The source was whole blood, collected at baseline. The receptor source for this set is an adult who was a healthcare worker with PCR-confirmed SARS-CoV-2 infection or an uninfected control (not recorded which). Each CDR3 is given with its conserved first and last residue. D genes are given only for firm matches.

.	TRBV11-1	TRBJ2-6	CASSLAAVPTLISGANVLTF
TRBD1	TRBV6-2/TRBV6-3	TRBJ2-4	CASSRDREAKNIQYF
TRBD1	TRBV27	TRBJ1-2	CASSSTGTVYGYTF
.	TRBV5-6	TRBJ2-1	CASSLRSEQFF
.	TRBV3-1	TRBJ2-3	CASSQRPYTDTQYF
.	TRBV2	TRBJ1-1	CASSKGPEAFF
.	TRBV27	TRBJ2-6	CASSLKGYKPGANVLTF
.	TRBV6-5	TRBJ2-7	CASSPAGPAVYEQYF
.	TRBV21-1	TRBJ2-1	CASSKAPAAGGRPYNEQFF
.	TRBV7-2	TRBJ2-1	CASSLVSGTALLNEQFF
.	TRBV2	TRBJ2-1	CASSEMAGRTYNEQFF
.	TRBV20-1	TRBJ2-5	CSARDLGFQETQYF
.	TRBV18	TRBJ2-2	CASSPGAGTGELFF
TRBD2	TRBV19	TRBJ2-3	CASSMPRSGGGTDTQYF